This TCR beta chain was recovered during a study of blood T cell repertoires in COVID-19. Study-wide background: Samples came from the United States, Italy and Spain, spanning acute and convalescent COVID-19.

Sequencing was performed with immunoSEQ multiplex PCR; in TCRdb, only in-frame clones are kept and a portion is missing. The table includes tens of thousands of clones, about 80% detected once. Germline CDR1 and CDR2: SGDLS and YYNGEE. This CDR3 region has 16 residues. V was cut by 0 bases and J by 0 bases, with 10 bases left in between. The clonotype comes from a human donor in a cohort sampled during active COVID-19. The chain employs TRBV9 and TRBJ1-3, with D tentatively TRBD1 (6 bases). The sequenced material came from peripheral blood. The chain's CDR3 is CASSVGNRVSGNTIYF. DNA of the CDR3: TGTGCCAGCAGCGTAGGTAACAGGGTCTCTGGAAACACCATATATTTT.